This passage covers 5 T cell receptor beta chains from one sample sequenced in a study of Ad26.COV2.S vaccination and SARS-CoV-2 variants. Method: immunoSEQ multiplex PCR; TCRdb's copy keeps in-frame clones and lacks some. This table has 500,000 or so clones, roughly 87% appearing once. The treatment is: around 19 received Ad26.COV2.S at low or high dose, single or two shots; roughly five received placebo; per-sample allocation not given. The samples were gathered on day 63 after the first injection of vaccine or placebo. The sample in question was peripheral blood, obtained in a trial of Ad26.COV2.S vaccine versus placebo. Receptors were obtained from a person between 18 and 65 years old who received the Ad26.COV2.S COVID-19 vaccine or a placebo.

Here the CDR3 reads CASSEFQASNTEAFF. For the CDR3, the DNA is TGTGCCAGCAGTGAATTCCAGGCGTCCAACACTGAAGCTTTCTTT. The chain joins TRBV25-1 to TRBJ1-1, with no clear D. The CDR3 runs to 15 residues. Germline V gives CDR1 MGHDK, CDR2 SYGVNS. V was clipped by 1 base and J by 2 bases, with 11 bases between them.

This CDR3 reads CAWSKTRDEQFF. In DNA, the CDR3 is TGTGCCTGGAGTAAGACTAGGGATGAGCAGTTCTTC. The chain links TRBV30 to TRBJ2-1; possible D gene TRBD2, 6 bases. The V gene lost 2 bases and the J gene lost 8 bases, with 10 bases spanning the gap. This CDR3 region has 12 residues. Germline CDR1 GTSNPN, CDR2 SVGIG (reference sequence).

The V call is TRBV10-3, the J call TRBJ2-7; TRBD1 aligns across 9 bases. CDR1 and CDR2 (germline): ENHRY, SYGVKD. The CDR3 has 15 residues. V gave up 10 bases and J gave up 3 bases; unmatched junction bases: 13. The chain's CDR3 is CATQPGTGRIYEQYF. The DNA of the CDR3 is TGTGCCACCCAACCCGGGACAGGGCGGATCTACGAGCAGTACTTC.

This chain uses TRBV2 with TRBJ1-2; the D gene is possibly TRBD1 (5 bases). This CDR3 region has 14 residues. Germline lookup yields CDR1 SNHLY and CDR2 FYNNEI. The germline V and J ends were trimmed by 2 bases and 2 bases, with 9 bases remaining between them. CDR3 nucleotides: TGTGCCAGCAGTGAACAGAGACAGAACTATGGCTACACCTTC. This encodes CASSEQRQNYGYTF.

The chain uses TRBV5-8 and TRBJ1-1, with no clear D. The CDR3 is 12 residues long. Deletions cut 3 bases from V and 5 bases from J, with 8 bases between. CDR1 SGHTS and CDR2 YDEGEE come from the germline V gene. The CDR3: CASSYSWTEAFF. CDR3 DNA: TGTGCCAGCAGCTATAGTTGGACTGAAGCTTTCTTT.